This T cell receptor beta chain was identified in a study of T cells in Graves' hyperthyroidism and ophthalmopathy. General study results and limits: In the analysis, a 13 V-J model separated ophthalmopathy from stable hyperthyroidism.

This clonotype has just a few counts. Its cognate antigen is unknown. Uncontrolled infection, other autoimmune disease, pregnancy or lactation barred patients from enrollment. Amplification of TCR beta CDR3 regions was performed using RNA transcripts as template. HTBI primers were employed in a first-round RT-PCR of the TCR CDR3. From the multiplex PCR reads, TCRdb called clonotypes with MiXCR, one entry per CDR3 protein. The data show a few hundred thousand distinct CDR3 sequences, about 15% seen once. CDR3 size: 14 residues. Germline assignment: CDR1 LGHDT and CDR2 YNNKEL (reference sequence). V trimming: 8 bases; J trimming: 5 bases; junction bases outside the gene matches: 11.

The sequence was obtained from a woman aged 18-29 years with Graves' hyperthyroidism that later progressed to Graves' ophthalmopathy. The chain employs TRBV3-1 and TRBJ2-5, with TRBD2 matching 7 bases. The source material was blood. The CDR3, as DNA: TGTGCCAGCGGGGGGGGTGGGGGTTCGGAGACCCAGTACTTC. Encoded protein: CASGGGGGSETQYF.